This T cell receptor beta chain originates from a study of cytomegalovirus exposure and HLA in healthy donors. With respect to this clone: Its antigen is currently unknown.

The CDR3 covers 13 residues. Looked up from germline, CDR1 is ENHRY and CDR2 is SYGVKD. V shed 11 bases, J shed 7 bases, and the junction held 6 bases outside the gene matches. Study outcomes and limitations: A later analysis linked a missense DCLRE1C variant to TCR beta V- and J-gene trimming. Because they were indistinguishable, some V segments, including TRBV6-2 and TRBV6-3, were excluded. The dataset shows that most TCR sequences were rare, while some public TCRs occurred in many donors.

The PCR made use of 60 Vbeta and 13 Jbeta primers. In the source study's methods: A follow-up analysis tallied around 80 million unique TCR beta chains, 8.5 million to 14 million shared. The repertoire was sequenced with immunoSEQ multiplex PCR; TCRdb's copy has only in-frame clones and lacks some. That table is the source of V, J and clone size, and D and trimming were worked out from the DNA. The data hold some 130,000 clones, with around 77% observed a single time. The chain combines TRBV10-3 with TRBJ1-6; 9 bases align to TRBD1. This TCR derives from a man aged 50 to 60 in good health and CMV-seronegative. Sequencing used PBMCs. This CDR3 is CAVQGQGNSPLHF. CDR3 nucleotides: TGTGCCGTTCAAGGACAGGGGAATTCACCCCTCCACTTT.